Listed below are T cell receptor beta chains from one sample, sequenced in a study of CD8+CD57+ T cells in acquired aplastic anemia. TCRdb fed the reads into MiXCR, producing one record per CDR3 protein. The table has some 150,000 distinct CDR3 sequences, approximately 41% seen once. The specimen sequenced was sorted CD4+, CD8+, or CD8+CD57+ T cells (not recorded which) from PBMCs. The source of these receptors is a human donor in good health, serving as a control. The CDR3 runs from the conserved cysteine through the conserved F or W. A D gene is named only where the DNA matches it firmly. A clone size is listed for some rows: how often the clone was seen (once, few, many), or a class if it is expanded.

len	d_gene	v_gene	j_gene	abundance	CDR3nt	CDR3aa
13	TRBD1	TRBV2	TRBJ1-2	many	TGTGCCAGCAGTAGGGACAGGGAGTATGGCTACACCTTC	CASSRDREYGYTF
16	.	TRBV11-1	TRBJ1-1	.	TGTGCCAGCAGCTCCTGGGGGGACAACATGAACACTGAAGCTTTCTTT	CASSSWGDNMNTEAFF
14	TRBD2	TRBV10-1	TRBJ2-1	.	TGCGCCAGCGGGAGGGACTCCGTCAATAATGAGCAGTTCTTT	CASGRDSVNNEQFF
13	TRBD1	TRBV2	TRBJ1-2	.	TGTGCCAGCTCGGGACAGGTCAACTATGGCTACACCTTC	CASSGQVNYGYTF
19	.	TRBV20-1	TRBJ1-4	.	TGCAGTGCTAGGTCGAACCGGGACATCCTTCAGGGAACTAATGAAAAACTGTTTTTT	CSARSNRDILQGTNEKLFF
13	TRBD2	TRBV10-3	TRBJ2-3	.	TGTGCCATCACTAGCGGGGGTACAGATACGCAGTATTTT	CAITSGGTDTQYF
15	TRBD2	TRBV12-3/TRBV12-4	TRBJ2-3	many	TGTGCCAGCAGTTTAGGGCTAGCGGGCACAGATACGCAGTATTTT	CASSLGLAGTDTQYF
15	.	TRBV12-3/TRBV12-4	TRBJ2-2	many	TGTGCCAGCAGTTTTCGTCATCCGCGAACCGGGGAGCTGTTTTTT	CASSFRHPRTGELFF
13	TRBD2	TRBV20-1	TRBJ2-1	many	TGCAGTGCTAGACGGGGGGCCTACAATGAGCAGTTCTTC	CSARRGAYNEQFF
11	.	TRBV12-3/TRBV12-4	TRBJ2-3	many	TGTGCCAGCAGTAAAACAGATACGCAGTATTTT	CASSKTDTQYF
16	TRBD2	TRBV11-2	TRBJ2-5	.	TGTGCCAGCAGAACCGGGACTAGCGGGGGGGAGGAGACCCGGCACTTC	CASRTGTSGGEETRHF
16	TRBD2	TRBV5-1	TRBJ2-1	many	TGCGCCAGCAGCTTGTTAGCGGGGACAAGCTACAATGAGCAGTTCTTC	CASSLLAGTSYNEQFF
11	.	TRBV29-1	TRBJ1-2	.	TGCAGCGTTGAAGATAGATATGGCTACACCTTC	CSVEDRYGYTF
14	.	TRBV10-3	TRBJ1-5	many	TGTGCCATCAGTGAGAGGCAGAGCAATCAGCCCCAGCATTTT	CAISERQSNQPQHF
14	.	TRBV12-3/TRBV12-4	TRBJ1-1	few	TGTGCCAGCAGTTTAGACCCTATTGGGAATGAAGCTTTCTTT	CASSLDPIGNEAFF
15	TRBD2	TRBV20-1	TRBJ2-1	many	TGCAGTGCCCACCGGGGAATGGCGGGAGGGAATGAGCAGTTCTTC	CSAHRGMAGGNEQFF
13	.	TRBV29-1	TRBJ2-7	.	TGCAGCGTTGCTTCTGGGATCGACTACGAGCAGTACTTC	CSVASGIDYEQYF
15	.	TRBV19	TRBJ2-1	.	TGTGCCAGTAGCCACTCCGGGACCGCCTACAATGAGCAGTTCTTC	CASSHSGTAYNEQFF
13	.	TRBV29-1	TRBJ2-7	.	TGCAGCGGGGCAGACAGCGACTCCTACGAGCAGTACTTC	CSGADSDSYEQYF
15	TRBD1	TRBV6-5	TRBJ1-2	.	TGTGCCAGCAGTTACTCTGGACAGGGCCCATATGGCTACACCTTC	CASSYSGQGPYGYTF
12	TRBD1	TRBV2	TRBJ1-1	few	TGTGCCAGCAGGGACAGGGTAACTGAAGCTTTCTTT	CASRDRVTEAFF
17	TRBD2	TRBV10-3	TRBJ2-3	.	TGTGCCATCAGTGGACTAGCGGGGGGTGTTAGTACAGATACGCAGTATTTT	CAISGLAGGVSTDTQYF
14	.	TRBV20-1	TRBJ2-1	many	TGCAGTGCTACCCTAAGCGGGTCCTACAATGAGCAGTTCTTC	CSATLSGSYNEQFF
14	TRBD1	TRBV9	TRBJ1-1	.	TGTGCCTGCAGCGCCGCCCGACAGGGGGCGAGGGCTTTCTTT	CACSAARQGARAFF
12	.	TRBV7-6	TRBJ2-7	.	TGTGCCAGCAGCTTAGGCGGAGACGAGCAGTACTTC	CASSLGGDEQYF
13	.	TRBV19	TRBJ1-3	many	TGTGCCAGTAGTCGGGGTGCTGGAAACACCATATATTTT	CASSRGAGNTIYF
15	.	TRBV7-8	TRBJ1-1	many	TGTGCCAGCAGCTCGATGGTTACGTTTACCACTGAAGCTTTCTTT	CASSSMVTFTTEAFF
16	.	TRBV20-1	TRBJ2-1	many	TGCAGTGCTAGGCCCTGGAGCTCTGCGAGAGGCAATGAGCAGTTCTTC	CSARPWSSARGNEQFF
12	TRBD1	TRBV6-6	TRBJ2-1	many	TGTGCCAGCAGTTCGACAGGGTATGAGCAGTTCTTC	CASSSTGYEQFF
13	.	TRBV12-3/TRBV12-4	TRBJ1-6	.	TGTGCCAGCAGCCCCGTCGGGGATTCACCCCTCCACTTT	CASSPVGDSPLHF
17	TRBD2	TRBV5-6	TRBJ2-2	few	TGTGCCAGCAGCTTCTGGCGGGGGGCCCACTTAACCGGGGAGCTGTTTTTT	CASSFWRGAHLTGELFF
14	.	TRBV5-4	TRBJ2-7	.	TGTGCCAGCAGCTTGGGAGCTAGGGTGGAGGAGCAGTACTTC	CASSLGARVEEQYF
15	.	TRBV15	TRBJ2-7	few	TGTGCCACCAGCAGGGTTCTGAGTCTCCTAGACGAGCAGTACTTC	CATSRVLSLLDEQYF
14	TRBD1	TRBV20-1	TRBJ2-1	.	TGCAGTGCCCTAGGCGACAGGGCCTACACTGAGCAGTTCTTC	CSALGDRAYTEQFF
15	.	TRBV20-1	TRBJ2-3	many	TGCAGTGCTACCCGACAGCCACTAAGCACAGATACGCAGTATTTT	CSATRQPLSTDTQYF
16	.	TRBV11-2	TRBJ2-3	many	TGTGCCAGCAGCTTAGATTTCAGGGATAGCACAGATACGCAGTATTTT	CASSLDFRDSTDTQYF
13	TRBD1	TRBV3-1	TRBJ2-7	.	TGTGCCAGCAGCACAGGGGTCCTGGACGAGCAGTGCTTC	CASSTGVLDEQCF
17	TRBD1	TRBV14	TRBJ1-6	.	TGTGCCACCAGTGATTTCAAACCTGGGACAGGGGGTTCACCCCTCCACTTT	CATSDFKPGTGGSPLHF
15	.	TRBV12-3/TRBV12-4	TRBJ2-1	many	TGTGCCAGCAGTTTCGTGACCAGGGCCTACAATGAGCAGTTCTTC	CASSFVTRAYNEQFF
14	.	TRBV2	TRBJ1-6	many	TGTGCCAGCAGCCCCGCAGCCGTAAATTCACCCCTCCACTTT	CASSPAAVNSPLHF
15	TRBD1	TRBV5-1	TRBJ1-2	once	TGCGCCAGCAGCCTCGGGACAGGGGGCCTTCTCGGCTACACCTTC	CASSLGTGGLLGYTF
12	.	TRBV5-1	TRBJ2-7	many	TGCGCCAGCAGCTTGGGTCTAGACGAGCAGTACTTC	CASSLGLDEQYF